This T cell receptor (beta chain) emerged from a study of OX40 agonist ivuxolimab in advanced cancers. Only in-frame clones appear in the TCRdb table, and some are missing; sequencing was by immunoSEQ multiplex PCR. The data hold over 25,000 clones, with about four fifths observed a single time. This CDR3 has 14 amino acids. Germline values: CDR1 SGHRS, CDR2 YFSETQ. The ends lost 7 bases at V and 5 bases at J; junction bases unmatched: 8. Collection of blood occurred at baseline, at cycle 4 day 1, and at cycle 7 day 1. This chain joins TRBV5-1 and TRBJ2-7; the match to TRBD1 covers 11 bases. This sequence originates from an adult with an advanced solid tumor such as melanoma, head and neck, liver or kidney cancer. The input for sequencing was CD4+ or CD8+ T cells sorted from blood, taken in a trial of the OX40 agonist ivuxolimab. CDR3 DNA sequence: TGCGCCAGCGCAACCGGACAGGGGGCACACGAGCAGTACTTC. Residues: CASATGQGAHEQYF. The full variable domain, its missing parts supplied by reference TRBV5-1 and TRBJ2-7, is KAGVTQTPRYLIKTRGQQVTLSCSPISGHRSVSWYQQTPGQGLQFLFEYFSETQRNKGNFPGRFSGRQFSNSRSEMNVSTLELGDSALYLCASATGQGAHEQYFGPGTRLTVT.